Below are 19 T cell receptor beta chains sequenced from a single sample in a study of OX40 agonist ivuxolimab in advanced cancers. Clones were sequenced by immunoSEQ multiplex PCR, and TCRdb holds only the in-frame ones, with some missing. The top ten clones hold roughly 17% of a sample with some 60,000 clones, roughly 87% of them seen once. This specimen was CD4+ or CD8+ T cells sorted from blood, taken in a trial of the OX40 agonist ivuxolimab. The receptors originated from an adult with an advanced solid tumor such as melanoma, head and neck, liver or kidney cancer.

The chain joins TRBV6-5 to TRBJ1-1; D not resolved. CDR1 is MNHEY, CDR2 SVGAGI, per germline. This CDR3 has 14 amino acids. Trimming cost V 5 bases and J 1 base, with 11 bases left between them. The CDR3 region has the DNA TGTGCCAGCAGTGATGTGGGAACGAACACTGAAGCTTTCTTT. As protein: CASSDVGTNTEAFF.

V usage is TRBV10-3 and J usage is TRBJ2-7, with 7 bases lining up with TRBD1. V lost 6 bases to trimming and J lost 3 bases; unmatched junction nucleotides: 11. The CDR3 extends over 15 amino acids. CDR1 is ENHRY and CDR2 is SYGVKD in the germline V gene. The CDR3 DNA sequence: TGTGCCATCAGGGGAAGGGGGCGCGAGTTCTACGAGCAGTACTTC. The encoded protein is CAIRGRGREFYEQYF.

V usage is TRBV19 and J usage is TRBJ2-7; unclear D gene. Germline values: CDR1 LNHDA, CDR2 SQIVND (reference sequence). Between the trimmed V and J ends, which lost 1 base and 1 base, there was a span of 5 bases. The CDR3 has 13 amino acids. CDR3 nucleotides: TGTGCCAGTAGTATAGGCAGGTCCTACGAGCAGTACTTC. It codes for CASSIGRSYEQYF.

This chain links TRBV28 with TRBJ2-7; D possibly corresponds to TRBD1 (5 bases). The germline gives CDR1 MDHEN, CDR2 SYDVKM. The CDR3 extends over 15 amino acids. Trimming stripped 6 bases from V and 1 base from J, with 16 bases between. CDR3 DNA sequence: TGTGCCAGCAGCGTTTCGATAGGGGCATCCTACGAGCAGTACTTC. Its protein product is CASSVSIGASYEQYF.

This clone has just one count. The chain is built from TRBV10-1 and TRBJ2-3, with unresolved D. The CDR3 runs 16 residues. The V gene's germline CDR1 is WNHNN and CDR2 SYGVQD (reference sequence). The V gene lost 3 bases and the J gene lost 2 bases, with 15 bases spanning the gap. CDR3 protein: CASSDWSGRHTDTQYF. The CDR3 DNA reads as TGCGCCAGCAGTGACTGGTCGGGCAGGCACACAGATACGCAGTATTTT.

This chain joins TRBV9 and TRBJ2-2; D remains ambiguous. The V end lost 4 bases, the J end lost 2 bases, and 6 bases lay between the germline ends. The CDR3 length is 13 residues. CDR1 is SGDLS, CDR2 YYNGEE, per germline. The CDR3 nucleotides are TGTGCCAGCAGCTTCAGCAACACCGGGGAGCTGTTTTTT. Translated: CASSFSNTGELFF.

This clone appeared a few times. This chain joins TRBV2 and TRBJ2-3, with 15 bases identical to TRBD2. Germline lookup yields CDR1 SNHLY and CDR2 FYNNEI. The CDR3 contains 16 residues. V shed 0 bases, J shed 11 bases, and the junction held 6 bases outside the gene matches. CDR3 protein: CASSEALGLAGGQQYF. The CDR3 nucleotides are TGTGCCAGCAGTGAAGCACTCGGACTAGCGGGAGGGCAGCAGTATTTT.

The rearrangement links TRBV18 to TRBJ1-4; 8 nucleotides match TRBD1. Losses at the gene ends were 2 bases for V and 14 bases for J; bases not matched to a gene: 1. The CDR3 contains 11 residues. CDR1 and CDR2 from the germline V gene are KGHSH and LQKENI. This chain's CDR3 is CASSPGQGLFF. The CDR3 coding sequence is TGTGCCAGCTCACCAGGACAGGGCCTGTTTTTT.

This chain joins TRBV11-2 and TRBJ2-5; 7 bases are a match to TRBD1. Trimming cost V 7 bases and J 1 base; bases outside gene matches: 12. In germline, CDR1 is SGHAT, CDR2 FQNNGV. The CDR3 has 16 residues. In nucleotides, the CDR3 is TGTGCCAGCACCAGGGACAGACAAAACCCCCAAGAGACCCAGTACTTC. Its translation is CASTRDRQNPQETQYF.

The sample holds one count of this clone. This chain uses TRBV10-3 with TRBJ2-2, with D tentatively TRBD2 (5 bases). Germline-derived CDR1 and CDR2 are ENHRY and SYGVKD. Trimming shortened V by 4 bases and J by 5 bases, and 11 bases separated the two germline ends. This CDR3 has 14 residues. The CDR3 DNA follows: TGTGCCATCAGTGGGACCAGCGGAACCGGGGAGCTGTTTTTT. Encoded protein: CAISGTSGTGELFF.

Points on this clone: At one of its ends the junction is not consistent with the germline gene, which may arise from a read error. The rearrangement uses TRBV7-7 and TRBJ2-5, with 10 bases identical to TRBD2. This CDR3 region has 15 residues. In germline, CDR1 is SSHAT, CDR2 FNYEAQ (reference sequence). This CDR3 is CASSSSGSRVETQYF. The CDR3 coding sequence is TGTGCTAGCAGCTCTAGCGGGAGTCGGGTAGAGACCCAGTACTTC.

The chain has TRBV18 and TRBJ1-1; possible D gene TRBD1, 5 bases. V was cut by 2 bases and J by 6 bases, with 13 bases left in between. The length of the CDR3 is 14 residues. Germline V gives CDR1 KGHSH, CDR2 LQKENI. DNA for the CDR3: TGTGCCAGCTCACCAAGTCAGGGTGGCGCTGAAGCTTTCTTT. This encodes CASSPSQGGAEAFF.

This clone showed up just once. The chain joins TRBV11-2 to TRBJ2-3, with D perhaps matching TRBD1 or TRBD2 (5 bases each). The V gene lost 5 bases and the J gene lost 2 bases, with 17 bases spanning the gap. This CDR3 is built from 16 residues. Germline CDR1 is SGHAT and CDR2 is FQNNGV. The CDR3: CASSPRGRQNTDTQYF. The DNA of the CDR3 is TGTGCCAGCAGCCCAAGAGGGAGACAGAACACAGATACGCAGTATTTT.

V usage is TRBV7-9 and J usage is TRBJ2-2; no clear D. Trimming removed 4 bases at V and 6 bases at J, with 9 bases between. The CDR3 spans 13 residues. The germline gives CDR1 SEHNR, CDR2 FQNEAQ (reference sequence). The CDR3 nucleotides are TGTGCCAGCAGCTCGGCGTGGGCCGGGGAGCTGTTTTTT. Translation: CASSSAWAGELFF.

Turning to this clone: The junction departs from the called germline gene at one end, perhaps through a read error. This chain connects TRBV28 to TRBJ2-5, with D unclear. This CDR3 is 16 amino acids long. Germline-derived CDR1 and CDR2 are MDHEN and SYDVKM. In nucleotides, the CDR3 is TGTGTCAGCAGTTTAAGGGTCGGGCCGAAACAAGAGACCCAGTACTTC. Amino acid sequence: CVSSLRVGPKQETQYF.

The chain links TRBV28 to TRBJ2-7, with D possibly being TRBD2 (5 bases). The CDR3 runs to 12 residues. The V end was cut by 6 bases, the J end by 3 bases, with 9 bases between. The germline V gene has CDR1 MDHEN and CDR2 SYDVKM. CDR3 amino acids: CASSARGYEQYF. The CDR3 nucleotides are TGTGCCAGCAGCGCACGGGGCTACGAGCAGTACTTC.

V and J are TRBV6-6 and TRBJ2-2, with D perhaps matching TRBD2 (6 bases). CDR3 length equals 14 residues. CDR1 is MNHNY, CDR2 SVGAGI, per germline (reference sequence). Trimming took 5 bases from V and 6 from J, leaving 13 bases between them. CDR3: CASSARLGAGELFF. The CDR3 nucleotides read TGTGCCAGCAGTGCCAGACTAGGGGCCGGGGAGCTGTTTTTT.

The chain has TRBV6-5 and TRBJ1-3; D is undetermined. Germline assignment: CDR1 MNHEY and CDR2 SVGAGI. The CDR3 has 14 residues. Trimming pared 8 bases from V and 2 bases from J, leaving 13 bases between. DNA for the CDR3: TGTGCCAGCGCCGTATCAGACGCTGGAAACACCATATATTTT. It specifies CASAVSDAGNTIYF.

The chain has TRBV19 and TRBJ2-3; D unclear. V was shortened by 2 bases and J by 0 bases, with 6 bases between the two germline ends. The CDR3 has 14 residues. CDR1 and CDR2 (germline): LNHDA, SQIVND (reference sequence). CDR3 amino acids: CASSISPSTDTQYF. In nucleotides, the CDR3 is TGTGCCAGTAGTATAAGCCCTAGCACAGATACGCAGTATTTT.